The 22 T cell receptor beta chains below were found in one sample sequenced in a study of control samples from healthy donors and cancer patients (dated by TCRdb to between 2020 and 2021). The library came from the immunoSEQ multiplex PCR assay. Drawn from immuneACCESS, this table holds only the in-frame rearrangements with V and J called that TCRdb kept. Clones are partly lost; checked studies trace under half to an unresolved V gene and leave the rest unexplained. The sample table shows 150,000 to 190,000 clones, and 93% are seen once. The top ten constitute under 2.5% of the sample. The sample comprised blood. These receptor sequences come from a middle-aged man in good health.

The rearrangement uses TRBV9 and TRBJ2-5; 7 bases are shared with TRBD1. Germline V gene sequence: CDR1 SGDLS, CDR2 YYNGEE. The length of the CDR3 is 14 residues. V was clipped by 3 bases and J by 5 bases; unmatched bases: 7. CDR3 nucleotide sequence: TGTGCCAGCAGCGGACACAGGGGCTTCGAGACCCAGTACTTC. Encoded protein: CASSGHRGFETQYF.

The CDR3 nucleotides are TGTGCCAGCAGTTTACACGGACAGGGGGGCTACGAGCAGTACTTC. This sequence encodes CASSLHGQGGYEQYF. The genes are TRBV28 and TRBJ2-7; 10 nucleotides line up with TRBD1. This CDR3 contains 15 residues. V gave up 2 bases and J gave up 3 bases; unmatched junction bases: 4. From germline, CDR1 is MDHEN and CDR2 SYDVKM.

The rearrangement uses TRBV3-1 (or the pseudogene TRBV3-2) and TRBJ2-3; the match to TRBD1 covers 7 bases. Germline V gene lookup returns CDR1 LGHDT and CDR2 YNNKEL (reference sequence). V was clipped by 7 bases and J by 2 bases; unmatched bases: 9. This CDR3 is 15 amino acids long. CDR3 DNA sequence: TGTGCCAGCACCAAAGAGGGGGCAGTCACAGATACGCAGTATTTT. Residues: CASTKEGAVTDTQYF.

The chain employs TRBV10-3 and TRBJ2-5; 9 nucleotides agree with TRBD1. The ends lost 2 bases at V and 4 bases at J; junction bases unmatched: 2. CDR3 length: 14 amino acids. From germline, CDR1 is ENHRY and CDR2 SYGVKD. The CDR3: CAISEATGGETQYF. The CDR3 bases are TGTGCCATCAGTGAGGCGACAGGGGGAGAGACCCAGTACTTC.

The V gene is TRBV21-1, the J gene TRBJ1-5; the D segment call TRBD1 is taken from the table without a DNA check. TRBV21-1 is noted as a pseudogene. The CDR3 contains 15 residues. CDR3: CASSASTVGNQPQHF. The CDR3 bases are TGTGCCAGCAGCGCTTCCACAGTTGGCAATCAGCCCCAGCATTTT.

Here the CDR3 reads CSVEDLAGSSYNEQFF. The CDR3 DNA sequence: TGCAGCGTTGAAGATCTAGCGGGTAGCTCCTACAATGAGCAGTTCTTC. This chain connects TRBV29-1 to TRBJ2-1, with 8 bases identical to TRBD2. The CDR3 sequence is 16 residues long. The V gene's germline CDR1 is SQVTM and CDR2 ANQGSEA. The trim removed 0 bases at V and 0 bases at J, leaving 4 bases unmatched.

CDR3: CASSMSGFAKNIQYF. The CDR3 DNA follows: TGTGCCAGTAGTATGAGCGGCTTTGCCAAAAACATTCAGTACTTC. The rearrangement joins TRBV19 to TRBJ2-4, with a possible D match to TRBD2 (5 bases). Germline lookup yields CDR1 LNHDA and CDR2 SQIVND (reference sequence). This CDR3 is 15 amino acids long. V lost 3 bases to trimming and J lost 1 base, with 10 bases between them.

This clone was seen only once. This chain uses TRBV6-5 with TRBJ2-1, with TRBD2 as a possible D gene (5 bases). The V end lost 7 bases, the J end lost 7 bases, and 14 bases lay between the germline ends. The CDR3 is 13 amino acids. Per the germline V gene, CDR1 is MNHEY and CDR2 is SVGAGI. The CDR3 DNA is TGTGCCAGCACTCTAGGGCCGGGGAATGAGCAGTTCTTC. Translating gives CASTLGPGNEQFF.

The chain recombines TRBV28 with TRBJ2-3; D not certain. Germline V gives CDR1 MDHEN, CDR2 SYDVKM. The germline V and J ends were trimmed by 6 bases and 0 bases, with 13 bases remaining between them. The CDR3 extends over 15 amino acids. The CDR3, as DNA: TGTGCCAGCAGCGACATGGGATTCAGCACAGATACGCAGTATTTT. Protein product: CASSDMGFSTDTQYF.

The chain recombines TRBV28 with TRBJ2-7; 10 bases match TRBD2. CDR1 is MDHEN, CDR2 SYDVKM, per germline. The ends lost 9 bases at V and 8 bases at J; junction bases unmatched: 10. The CDR3 sequence is 13 residues long. The CDR3 region is CASSSGRAFKQYF. Here the CDR3 DNA reads TGTGCCAGTTCCAGCGGGAGGGCCTTTAAGCAGTACTTC.

The chain is built from TRBV7-2 and TRBJ2-7, with a weak D call TRBD1 (6 bases). V was trimmed by 4 bases and J by 5 bases, leaving 15 bases between them. The CDR3 consists of 14 residues. Per the germline V gene, CDR1 is SGHTA and CDR2 is FQGNSA. DNA of the CDR3: TGTGCCAGCAGCTCCGGACAGAGAGTTGACGAGCAGTACTTC. It is translated as CASSSGQRVDEQYF.

The chain links TRBV9 to TRBJ2-7, with D hard to call. Trimming removed 1 base at V and 2 bases at J, with 10 bases between. This CDR3 is built from 14 residues. Germline V gene sequence: CDR1 SGDLS, CDR2 YYNGEE. The CDR3 DNA follows: TGTGCCAGCAGCGTAAGTCCAGATACCTACGAGCAGTACTTC. This translates into CASSVSPDTYEQYF. The full variable domain, with the rest looked up from reference TRBV9 and TRBJ2-7, is DSGVTQTPKHLITATGQRVTLRCSPRSGDLSVYWYQQSLDQGLQFLIQYYNGEERAKGNILERFSAQQFPDLHSELNLSSLELGDSALYFCASSVSPDTYEQYFGPGTRLTVT.

This sequence joins TRBV11-1 and TRBJ2-1; 7 positions match TRBD2. The CDR3 spans 15 residues. Per germline, CDR1 SGHAT and CDR2 FQDESV (reference sequence). V shed 5 bases and J 2 bases; nucleotides not matched to a gene: 6. CDR3 coding DNA: TGTGCCAGCAGCAGGGGACTACCGCCCTACAATGAGCAGTTCTTC. Residues: CASSRGLPPYNEQFF.

The chain carries TRBV28 and TRBJ1-2; D unclear. The CDR3 loop spans 13 amino acids. The V and J ends lost 1 base and 8 bases respectively, with 11 bases between them. In germline, CDR1 is MDHEN, CDR2 SYDVKM. CDR3 protein: CASSLLWQNGYTF. CDR3 DNA: TGTGCCAGCAGTTTATTGTGGCAGAACGGCTACACCTTC.

V gene TRBV6-2 or TRBV6-3 combines with J gene TRBJ2-7, with TRBD2 matching over 13 bases. The CDR3 runs 15 residues. CDR1 is MNHEY and CDR2 is SVGEGT in the germline V gene. The ends lost 0 bases at V and 6 bases at J; junction bases unmatched: 2. This CDR3 is CASSYSGLAGAEQYF. The DNA for the CDR3 is TGTGCCAGCAGTTACTCCGGACTAGCGGGAGCCGAGCAGTACTTC.

V usage is TRBV3-1 (or the pseudogene TRBV3-2) and J usage is TRBJ1-1; D is undetermined. The V end was cut by 4 bases, the J end by 5 bases, with 14 bases between. The CDR3 contains 14 residues. Per germline, CDR1 LGHDT and CDR2 YNNKEL (reference sequence). CDR3: CASSLRGKGTEAFF. Written as DNA, the CDR3 is TGTGCCAGCAGCCTTCGTGGGAAAGGGACTGAAGCTTTCTTT.

The genes are TRBV24-1 and TRBJ2-2; D is possibly TRBD1 (6 bases). This CDR3 has 17 amino acids. V shed 5 bases and J shed 4 bases, with 19 bases lying between them. CDR1 and CDR2 (germline): KGHDR, SFDVKD. This chain's CDR3 is CATSGLGHSSSTGELFF. The CDR3 DNA is TGTGCCACCAGTGGGCTGGGACACTCATCCAGCACCGGGGAGCTGTTTTTT.

The chain carries TRBV7-2 and TRBJ2-1; 14 bases are shared with TRBD2. Losses at the gene ends were 5 bases for V and 3 bases for J; bases not matched to a gene: 6. CDR3 length: 17 residues. The germline V gene encodes CDR1 SGHTA and CDR2 FQGNSA. CDR3 nucleotides: TGTGCCAGCAGCGGGAGGGGACTAGCGGGGGTCTACAATGAGCAGTTCTTC. As protein: CASSGRGLAGVYNEQFF.

The gene calls are TRBV6-1 and TRBJ1-3; D remains ambiguous. The CDR3 contains 16 residues. Trimming shortened V by 2 bases and J by 0 bases, and 11 bases separated the two germline ends. CDR1 and CDR2 (germline): MNHNS, SASEGT. The CDR3 is CASSEKYVISGNTIYF. For the CDR3, the DNA is TGTGCCAGCAGTGAAAAATATGTTATCTCTGGAAACACCATATATTTT.

V gene TRBV28 combines with J gene TRBJ2-1; 10 bases are a match to TRBD2. The ends lost 5 bases at V and 1 base at J; junction bases unmatched: 8. The CDR3 covers 17 residues. Germline CDR1 is MDHEN and CDR2 is SYDVKM. CDR3: CASSTSSGRRSYNEQFF. The CDR3 DNA reads as TGTGCCAGCAGTACCTCTAGCGGGAGAAGATCCTACAATGAGCAGTTCTTC.

The rearrangement joins TRBV9 to TRBJ2-1; unclear D gene. The germline V gene has CDR1 SGDLS and CDR2 YYNGEE. Between the trimmed V and J ends, which lost 2 bases and 8 bases, there was a span of 17 bases. The CDR3 length is 15 residues. CDR3 nucleotide sequence: TGTGCCAGCAGCGTTATCTCTTCACTTCGCGATGAGCAGTTCTTC. Amino acid sequence: CASSVISSLRDEQFF.

Details on this clone: Other DNA variants within this sample encode the same CDR3. J is TRBJ2-7 and V is TRBV10-1; 10 positions match TRBD1. Per the germline V gene, CDR1 is WNHNN and CDR2 is SYGVQD (reference sequence). CDR3 size: 13 residues. V trimming: 6 bases; J trimming: 4 bases; junction bases outside the gene matches: 3. CDR3 DNA sequence: TGCGCCAGCAGCCGGGACAGGGGTTACGAGCAGTACTTC. It codes for CASSRDRGYEQYF.